This T cell receptor (beta chain) was recovered during a study of blood T cell repertoires in COVID-19. About the research overall: Sites in the United States, Italy and Spain provided acute and convalescent COVID-19 samples. PBMCs, B-cell-depleted T cells, or T cells were the source of the cDNA or gDNA that made up the material.

Per the original methods: Reference gene primer amplification in the assay estimated nucleated cell counts. The assay was immunoSEQ multiplex PCR, and TCRdb's table has in-frame clones only and misses some. The DNA gave D and trimming, while V, J and clone size come from that table. The table lists under 250,000 clones, 80% to 90% of them singletons. CDR3 size: 15 residues. Germline V CDR1 and CDR2: SNHLY, FYNNEI. V trimming: 7 bases; J trimming: 3 bases; junction bases outside the gene matches: 8. The rearrangement links TRBV2 to TRBJ1-5; 8 bases line up with TRBD1. The TCR originated in a woman aged 55 to 70 who had recovered from COVID-19. What was sequenced was peripheral blood. Here the CDR3 DNA reads TGTGCCAGCACCCCCGGACAGGGCTTCAATCAGCCCCAGCATTTT. This gives the protein CASTPGQGFNQPQHF. The full variable domain, its missing parts supplied by reference TRBV2 and TRBJ1-5, is EPEVTQTPSHQVTQMGQEVILRCVPISNHLYFYWYRQILGQKVEFLVSFYNNEISEKSEIFDDQFSVERPDGSNFTLKIRSTKLEDSAMYFCASTPGQGFNQPQHFGDGTRLSIL.